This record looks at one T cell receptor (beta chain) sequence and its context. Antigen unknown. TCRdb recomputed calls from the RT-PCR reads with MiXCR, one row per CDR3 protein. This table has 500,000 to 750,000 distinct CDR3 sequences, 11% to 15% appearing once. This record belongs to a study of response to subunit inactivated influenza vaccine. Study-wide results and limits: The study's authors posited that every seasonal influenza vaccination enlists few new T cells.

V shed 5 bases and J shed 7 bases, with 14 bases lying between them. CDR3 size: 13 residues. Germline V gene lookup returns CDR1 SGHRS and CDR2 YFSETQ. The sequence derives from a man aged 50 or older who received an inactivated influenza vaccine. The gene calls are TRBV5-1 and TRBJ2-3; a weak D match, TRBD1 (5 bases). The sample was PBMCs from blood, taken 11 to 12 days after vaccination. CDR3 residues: CASSSLGANTQYF. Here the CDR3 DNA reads TGCGCCAGCAGTAGCCTAGGGGCAAATACGCAGTATTTT.